The clone carrying this T cell receptor beta chain was seen at least ten times. Its specificity is unknown. Trimming removed 1 base from V and 6 bases from J, with 13 bases in between. This CDR3 is 15 amino acids long. Germline lookup yields CDR1 SGHVS and CDR2 FNYEAQ. Tagging with unique molecular identifiers was applied to individual cDNA molecules. TCRdb fed the 5' RACE reads into MiXCR, producing one record per CDR3 protein. The sample has about 80,000 distinct CDR3 sequences; less than 15% are singletons. This entry belongs to a study of early T cells in non-severe SARS-CoV-2 infection. Whole-study context: Bulk RNA isolated from unsorted whole blood underwent sequencing; chains were not paired.

Notes on the study in general: Matching against VDJdb likely underestimated virus-specific expansions, favoring anti-spike CD8.

The sequenced material came from whole blood. This TCR came from an adult who was a healthcare worker with PCR-confirmed SARS-CoV-2 infection or an uninfected control (not recorded which). The chain carries TRBV7-6 and TRBJ2-1; TRBD1 might be the D (6 bases). CDR3 amino acids: CASSLVQGYGNEQFF. The CDR3 nucleotides read TGTGCCAGCAGCTTAGTACAGGGATATGGCAATGAGCAGTTCTTC.